This section outlines one T cell receptor beta chain sequence together with its context. Its cognate antigen is unknown. Assay: immunoSEQ multiplex PCR; the TCRdb copy retains only in-frame clones and omits some. This table has fewer than 1.4 million clones, around 78% appearing once. These data originate in a study of shared clonotypes between healthy human individuals. Germline V CDR1 and CDR2: SGHRS, YFSETQ. The ends were cut back, 2 bases at V and 3 bases at J, with 12 bases in the middle. This CDR3 has 15 amino acids. Study observations and caveats: Memory subsets generally showed lower estimated richness than naive subsets.

The sequenced material came from memory CD4+ T cells from PBMCs. Subset described: CD45RA-negative fraction. This chain uses TRBV5-1 with TRBJ2-1; D perhaps matches TRBD2 (5 bases). The source is a man aged 18 to 30 in good health. Some clones in this sample may be carry-over from other donors' samples. The CDR3 here is CASSFLAGLYNEQFF. The CDR3 DNA sequence: TGCGCCAGCAGCTTCCTGGCGGGCCTCTACAATGAGCAGTTCTTC.